The 15 T cell receptor beta chains presented below share a single source sample, sequenced in a study of T-cell memory formation after mild COVID-19. One entry per CDR3 protein, called by TCRdb with MiXCR from the 5' RACE reads. The table includes roughly 560,000 distinct CDR3 sequences, around 20% detected once. The specimen was PBMCs or a T cell subset sorted from them (not recorded which). These receptors originate from an adult woman who had mild COVID-19 (a few samples of this study predate the infection). Cell type and time point are not known.

The J gene is TRBJ2-2, the V gene TRBV7-2; D is possibly TRBD2 (6 bases). This CDR3 region has 16 residues. The V end lost 5 bases, the J end lost 0 bases, and 13 bases lay between the germline ends. Per germline, CDR1 SGHTA and CDR2 FQGNSA. The CDR3 sequence is CASSPRAGTNTGELFF. The CDR3 coding sequence is TGTGCCAGCAGCCCCAGGGCGGGGACGAACACCGGGGAGCTGTTTTTT.

The V gene is TRBV7-2, the J gene TRBJ2-2; 9 bases fit TRBD2. V gave up 5 bases and J gave up 4 bases; unmatched junction bases: 14. The CDR3 runs to 18 residues. CDR1 is SGHTA and CDR2 is FQGNSA in the germline V gene. The CDR3 is CASSRPLRGRAGTGELFF. CDR3 in DNA: TGTGCCAGCAGCCGTCCCCTCCGCGGGAGGGCCGGCACCGGGGAGCTGTTTTTT.

In this sample, this clonotype turned up a few times. The chain couples TRBV24-1 to TRBJ2-1; 7 bases fit TRBD1. CDR3 length: 13 residues. Germline values: CDR1 KGHDR, CDR2 SFDVKD. J lost 9 bases, V lost 6 bases, and 7 bases had no gene match. This chain's CDR3 is CATSHQGGFEQFF. The CDR3 nucleotides read TGTGCCACCAGTCATCAAGGGGGCTTTGAGCAGTTCTTC.

This clonotype came up a few times. J is TRBJ2-1 and V is TRBV5-1; the D gene is possibly TRBD2 (6 bases). The length of the CDR3 is 15 residues. V shed 0 bases and J shed 4 bases, with 11 bases lying between them. Looked up from germline, CDR1 is SGHRS and CDR2 is YFSETQ. DNA for the CDR3: TGCGCCAGCAGCTTGGAGGCGGGATGGTACAATGAGCAGTTCTTC. Protein product: CASSLEAGWYNEQFF.

CDR3 sequence reads: CASSRSGGYQPQHF. The DNA of the CDR3 is TGTGCCAGCAGCCGTTCAGGGGGTTATCAGCCCCAGCATTTT. This sequence joins TRBV12-3 or TRBV12-4 and TRBJ1-5; TRBD1 aligns across 7 bases. The CDR3 is 14 amino acids. V trimming: 6 bases; J trimming: 5 bases; junction bases outside the gene matches: 7.

The V and J genes are TRBV6-1 and TRBJ1-5; D not resolved. The V end was cut by 0 bases, the J end by 11 bases, with 11 bases between. CDR1 MNHNS and CDR2 SASEGT come from the germline V gene. This CDR3 region has 13 residues. CDR3 amino acids: CASSEAGSGSQHF. In nucleotides, the CDR3 is TGTGCCAGCAGTGAAGCGGGAAGTGGGTCCCAGCATTTT.

The chain joins TRBV5-1 to TRBJ2-7, with D possibly matching TRBD1 (6 bases). Deletions cut 6 bases from V and 2 bases from J, with 15 bases between. Germline loops: CDR1 SGHRS, CDR2 YFSETQ. The CDR3 runs to 14 residues. As DNA, the CDR3 is TGCGCCAGCATGCAACCAGGGGAAACCTACGAGCAGTACTTC. Residues: CASMQPGETYEQYF.

The chain has TRBV7-6 and TRBJ2-1; a possible D gene is TRBD2 (6 bases). The CDR3 is 17 residues long. The germline V gene encodes CDR1 SGHVS and CDR2 FNYEAQ. Trimming stripped 0 bases from V and 7 bases from J, with 19 bases between. CDR3 residues: CASSLASAGTKKNEQFF. CDR3 sequence (DNA): TGTGCCAGCAGCTTAGCGTCGGCGGGAACAAAGAAGAATGAGCAGTTCTTC.

This clonotype was seen more than once but under ten times. V is TRBV6-5 and J is TRBJ1-1; TRBD1 might be the D (5 bases). CDR3 length: 15 residues. From germline, CDR1 is MNHEY and CDR2 SVGAGI. V gave up 2 bases and J gave up 3 bases, with 13 bases separating them. Here the CDR3 DNA reads TGTGCCAGCAGTTACGGGTTGAGCAGGGACACTGAAGCTTTCTTT. Amino acid sequence: CASSYGLSRDTEAFF.

This clonotype has at least ten counts. The chain recombines TRBV5-1 with TRBJ2-5; 8 bases line up with TRBD1. This CDR3 is built from 14 residues. Germline V gene lookup returns CDR1 SGHRS and CDR2 YFSETQ. Unmatched junction bases numbered 6, after V lost 4 bases and J lost 4 bases. DNA for the CDR3: TGCGCCAGCAGCACCGGACAGGGACGAGAGACCCAGTACTTC. The encoded protein is CASSTGQGRETQYF.

There are a few counts of this clonotype. The chain carries TRBV12-3 or TRBV12-4 and TRBJ1-3; 7 bases match TRBD1. This CDR3 is 15 amino acids long. Trimming removed 1 base from V and 4 bases from J; junction bases left unmatched: 4. The CDR3 nucleotides read TGTGCCAGCAGTTTAGGGAGACAGGGCGGAAACACCATATATTTT. It encodes CASSLGRQGGNTIYF.

This clonotype was picked up a small number of times. The chain is built from TRBV13 and TRBJ2-1; 11 positions match TRBD2. The germline V gene has CDR1 PRHDT and CDR2 FYEKMQ (reference sequence). The CDR3 extends over 14 amino acids. Trimming removed 6 bases from V and 5 bases from J; junction bases left unmatched: 3. For the CDR3, the DNA is TGTGCCAGCAGTTCTAGCGGGGGGAACAATGAGCAGTTCTTC. Residues: CASSSSGGNNEQFF.

The rearrangement uses TRBV7-2 and TRBJ2-6, with unresolved D. The CDR3 has 15 amino acids. CDR1 SGHTA and CDR2 FQGNSA come from the germline V gene. V lost 5 bases to trimming and J lost 2 bases, with 10 bases between them. CDR3 residues: CASSAHSPGANVLTF. The CDR3 DNA is TGTGCCAGCAGCGCGCACAGCCCTGGGGCCAACGTCCTGACTTTC.

This clonotype turned up a few times. The J gene is TRBJ2-7, the V gene TRBV21-1; the table's D call, TRBD1, has no DNA check behind it. TRBV21-1 is marked as a pseudogene. CDR3 length: 17 residues. The CDR3 protein is CASSRSWTGGIIHEQYF. Here the CDR3 DNA reads TGTGCCAGCAGCCGGAGCTGGACAGGGGGCATAATCCACGAGCAGTACTTC.

This clonotype came up a few times. The chain links TRBV2 to TRBJ2-1; possibly TRBD2 for D (5 bases). This CDR3 is built from 16 residues. The germline V gene encodes CDR1 SNHLY and CDR2 FYNNEI. Trimming cost V 1 base and J 0 bases, with 10 bases left between them. The DNA of the CDR3 is TGTGCCAGCAGTGAAGGGGCTAGCCGCTCCTACAATGAGCAGTTCTTC. Protein: CASSEGASRSYNEQFF.